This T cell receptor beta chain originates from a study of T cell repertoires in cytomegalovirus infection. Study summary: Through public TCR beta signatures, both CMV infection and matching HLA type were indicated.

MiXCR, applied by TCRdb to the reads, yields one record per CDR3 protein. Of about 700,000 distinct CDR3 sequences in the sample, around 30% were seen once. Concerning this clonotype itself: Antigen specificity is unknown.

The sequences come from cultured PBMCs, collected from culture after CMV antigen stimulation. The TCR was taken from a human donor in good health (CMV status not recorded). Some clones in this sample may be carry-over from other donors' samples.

CDR3 nucleotides: TGTGCCAGCAGCCCCACCGGGCTAAGTGGTGAAAAACTGTTTTTT. Translation gives CASSPTGLSGEKLFF. The chain links TRBV9 to TRBJ1-4; no clear D. In germline, CDR1 is SGDLS, CDR2 YYNGEE. The CDR3 spans 15 residues. V shed 4 bases and J shed 7 bases, with 17 bases lying between them.